The 3 T cell receptor beta chains presented below share a single source sample, sequenced in a study of Graves' ophthalmopathy and Graves' hyperthyroidism (dated by TCRdb to the late 2010s). TCRdb names Illumina HiSeq 2000 as the instrument used. TCR beta CDR3 regions were amplified from RNA transcripts for repertoire sequencing. The first round of RT-PCR was done with HTBI primers and the Qiagen OneStep RT-PCR kit, and was followed by a second round of multiplex PCR, then size selection and purification. TCRdb handled the public reads itself, with Q25 trimming in fastp and clone calling in MiXCR, and kept productive beta chains. One record per CDR3 amino acid sequence lists the most common genes and DNA. The sample data list 350,000 or so distinct CDR3 sequences, and roughly 16% of these were observed just once. The ten largest account for about 12% of the sample. Specimen: peripheral blood. The receptors come from an adult man with Graves' ophthalmopathy.

This clonotype has a count of ten or more. DNA for the CDR3: TGCAGTGCTATGCTAGCGGGAGGCACCTACGAGCAGTACTTC. This sequence encodes CSAMLAGGTYEQYF. The chain carries TRBV20-1 and TRBJ2-7, with 11 bases that match TRBD2. Unmatched junction bases numbered 4, after V lost 4 bases and J lost 2 bases. The germline V gene encodes CDR1 DFQATT and CDR2 SNEGSKA (reference sequence). CDR3 length equals 14 residues.

This clonotype was observed at least ten times. The chain has TRBV7-2 and TRBJ2-7; 7 bases match TRBD1. Germline loops: CDR1 SGHTA, CDR2 FQGNSA. The CDR3 extends over 14 amino acids. V lost 0 bases and J lost 6; bases outside the gene matches: 5. CDR3 residues: CASSLAYRGREQYF. The CDR3 nucleotides are TGTGCCAGCAGCTTAGCGTACAGGGGACGCGAGCAGTACTTC.

There are many counts of this clonotype. The chain combines TRBV30 with TRBJ1-1; no clear D gene. The CDR3 has 16 amino acids. Germline values: CDR1 GTSNPN, CDR2 SVGIG (reference sequence). V shed 2 bases and J shed 3 bases, with 19 bases lying between them. The CDR3 sequence is CAWSPNGRIMDTEAFF. In DNA, the CDR3 is TGTGCCTGGAGTCCCAATGGGCGGATAATGGACACTGAAGCTTTCTTT.